These 20 T cell receptor beta chains were sequenced from one sample in a study of graft-versus-host responses after intestinal transplantation. Sequenced by immunoSEQ multiplex PCR; TCRdb stores in-frame clones only, minus some. The data hold about 20,000 clones, with around nine tenths observed a single time. Material: bone marrow, obtained approximately 19 weeks after transplant. These TCRs come from a human patient who received an intestinal transplant, so some T cells may come from the graft donor.

The gene calls are TRBV19 and TRBJ2-1; 13 nucleotides match TRBD2. Germline V gene sequence: CDR1 LNHDA, CDR2 SQIVND (reference sequence). The V gene end was trimmed by 5 bases and the J gene end by 2 bases; junction bases not matched to a gene: 6. This CDR3 comprises 17 residues. The CDR3 loop is CASSSRLAGGPYNEQFF. As DNA, the CDR3 is TGTGCCAGTAGTTCCCGACTAGCGGGAGGCCCCTACAATGAGCAGTTCTTC.

The CDR3 region has the DNA TGCGCCAGCGGACTAGCGGACTACAATGAGCAGTTCTTC. Its translation is CASGLADYNEQFF. The chain is built from TRBV23-1 and TRBJ2-1; 10 nucleotides match TRBD2. TRBV23-1 is treated as an ORF (open reading frame) with a function not yet certain. The junction had 1 base not matched to a gene; V was cut back by 8 bases and J by 3 bases. The CDR3 has 13 amino acids.

The rearrangement joins TRBV7-5 to TRBJ2-1; TRBD2 reflects the table's D call only, with no check against the DNA. TRBV7-5 is listed as a pseudogene. This CDR3 comprises 15 residues. Here the CDR3 DNA reads TGTGCCAGAAGCGACGGGACTAGGCAGAACAATGAGCAGTTCTTC. Protein: CARSDGTRQNNEQFF.

The chain has TRBV29-1 and TRBJ2-3, with D uncertain. CDR3 length: 12 residues. Germline values: CDR1 SQVTM, CDR2 ANQGSEA. The V gene lost 5 bases and the J gene lost 2 bases, with 8 bases spanning the gap. The chain's CDR3 is CSVSGLTDTQYF. For the CDR3, the DNA is TGCAGCGTTTCGGGCCTCACAGATACGCAGTATTTT.

The J gene is TRBJ2-5, the V gene TRBV6-5; possibly TRBD2 for D (6 bases). This CDR3 comprises 14 residues. The germline V gene encodes CDR1 MNHEY and CDR2 SVGAGI. Between the trimmed V and J ends, which lost 1 base and 4 bases, there was a span of 10 bases. CDR3 nucleotide sequence: TGTGCCAGCAGTTACTTGGGGGGTCCAGAGACCCAGTACTTC. Protein: CASSYLGGPETQYF.

The rearrangement joins TRBV4-2 to TRBJ2-1, with 8 bases identical to TRBD2. CDR1 is LGHNA and CDR2 is YNFKEQ in the germline V gene. J gave up 4 bases and V 3 bases, and 8 bases lay outside the gene matches. This CDR3 has 16 residues. CDR3 in DNA: TGTGCCAGCAGCCAGACCTTACTAGCGGCTTACAATGAGCAGTTCTTC. Translated: CASSQTLLAAYNEQFF.

This clone has just a few counts. The chain links TRBV7-3 to TRBJ2-3; 8 nucleotides line up with TRBD1. Germline CDR1 SGHTA, CDR2 FQGTGA. The V and J ends lost 1 base and 1 base, in that order; junction bases with no gene match: 7. The CDR3 totals 17 residues. The CDR3 region is CASSLRGQGAGTDTQYF. The CDR3 DNA reads as TGTGCCAGCAGCTTAAGAGGCCAGGGGGCAGGCACAGATACGCAGTATTTT.

The chain carries TRBV7-9 and TRBJ2-2, with 8 bases aligning to TRBD1. V dropped 1 base and J dropped 4; count of bases not matched to a gene: 5. This CDR3 contains 16 residues. The V gene's germline CDR1 is SEHNR and CDR2 FQNEAQ (reference sequence). The CDR3 here is CASSLGRTGPTGELFF. CDR3 bases: TGTGCCAGCAGCTTAGGTCGGACAGGGCCCACCGGGGAGCTGTTTTTT.

The chain employs TRBV5-1 and TRBJ2-5; D is perhaps TRBD1 (7 bases). The CDR3 has 12 amino acids. V dropped 4 bases and J dropped 9 bases, with 13 bases sitting between them. Germline-derived CDR1 and CDR2 are SGHRS and YFSETQ. The CDR3 spells CASSTSGGSQYF. CDR3 DNA: TGCGCCAGCAGCACCTCAGGGGGGTCCCAGTACTTC.

This chain connects TRBV19 to TRBJ2-7, with 9 bases that match TRBD1. Germline V lookup: CDR1 LNHDA, CDR2 SQIVND (reference sequence). There are 16 residues in the CDR3. Trimming cost V 5 bases and J 3 bases; bases outside gene matches: 11. Here the CDR3 DNA reads TGTGCCAGTAGTGCCAGTACAGGGGGCGGTGGCTACGAGCAGTACTTC. It encodes CASSASTGGGGYEQYF.

The rearrangement joins TRBV5-6 to TRBJ1-1; TRBD1 is a possible D gene (6 bases). Germline V gene sequence: CDR1 SGHDT, CDR2 YYEEEE. This CDR3 comprises 16 residues. V was cut by 4 bases and J by 0 bases, with 16 bases left in between. The CDR3 loop is CASSQGFGGMNTEAFF. DNA for the CDR3: TGTGCCAGCAGCCAGGGGTTTGGAGGTATGAACACTGAAGCTTTCTTT. Based on the CDR3 plus reference TRBV5-6 and TRBJ1-1, the full variable domain is DAGVTQSPTHLIKTRGQQVTLRCSPKSGHDTVSWYQQALGQGPQFIFQYYEEEERQRGNFPDRFSGHQFPNYSSELNVNALLLGDSALYLCASSQGFGGMNTEAFFGQGTRLTVV.

This chain links TRBV15 with TRBJ2-2; D gene unclear. CDR3 length: 13 residues. Trimming removed 5 bases at V and 6 bases at J, with 10 bases between. The germline gives CDR1 LNHNV, CDR2 YYDKDF (reference sequence). CDR3 protein: CATSLRVAGELFF. The CDR3 bases are TGTGCCACCAGCCTCCGGGTCGCCGGGGAGCTGTTTTTT.

The chain is built from TRBV5-6 and TRBJ2-7; D gene ambiguous. Trimming stripped 0 bases from V and 3 bases from J, with 1 base between. CDR1 is SGHDT and CDR2 is YYEEEE in the germline V gene. This CDR3 spans 11 amino acids. The DNA of the CDR3 is TGTGCCAGCAGCTTGGTCTACGAGCAGTACTTC. Its translation: CASSLVYEQYF.

This chain connects TRBV2 to TRBJ1-1, with D possibly being TRBD1 (5 bases). This CDR3 comprises 18 residues. Trimming stripped 5 bases from V and 1 base from J, with 23 bases between. Germline lookup yields CDR1 SNHLY and CDR2 FYNNEI. The CDR3 nucleotides read TGTGCCAGCAGTCAACTAGGGGTACGTGCCGCCCCGAACACTGAAGCTTTCTTT. Translating it yields CASSQLGVRAAPNTEAFF. The variable domain in full, completed from reference TRBV2 and TRBJ1-1, reads EPEVTQTPSHQVTQMGQEVILRCVPISNHLYFYWYRQILGQKVEFLVSFYNNEISEKSEIFDDQFSVERPDGSNFTLKIRSTKLEDSAMYFCASSQLGVRAAPNTEAFFGQGTRLTVV.

J is TRBJ1-5 and V is TRBV19; TRBD1 might be the D (5 bases). Trimming removed 2 bases at V and 1 base at J, with 9 bases between. The CDR3 extends over 15 amino acids. Germline assignment: CDR1 LNHDA and CDR2 SQIVND (reference sequence). The CDR3 loop is CASSIFGQSNQPQHF. For the CDR3, the DNA is TGTGCCAGTAGTATATTTGGACAAAGCAATCAGCCCCAGCATTTT.

V usage is TRBV6-5 and J usage is TRBJ2-3; maybe TRBD2 (6 bases). V dropped 7 bases and J dropped 3 bases, with 17 bases sitting between them. CDR1 MNHEY and CDR2 SVGAGI come from the germline V gene. The CDR3 has 15 residues. This CDR3 reads CASNLGTSKTDTQYF. The CDR3 DNA sequence: TGTGCCAGCAACCTCGGGACTTCAAAAACAGATACGCAGTATTTT.

The chain uses TRBV28 and TRBJ2-7; 13 nucleotides match TRBD2. The CDR3 is 16 amino acids. The V gene end was trimmed by 7 bases and the J gene end by 2 bases; junction bases not matched to a gene: 8. Germline values: CDR1 MDHEN, CDR2 SYDVKM. As DNA, the CDR3 is TGTGCCAGCAAGACTAGCGGGAGGCCTCGGCCCTACGAGCAGTACTTC. Protein: CASKTSGRPRPYEQYF.

This rearrangement joins TRBV7-9 to TRBJ2-5, with 11 bases matching TRBD2. V dropped 8 bases and J dropped 4; count of bases not matched to a gene: 9. This CDR3 spans 15 amino acids. From germline, CDR1 is SEHNR and CDR2 FQNEAQ (reference sequence). CDR3 sequence reads: CASAVASGRRETQYF. The CDR3 coding sequence is TGTGCCAGCGCCGTGGCTAGCGGGAGGCGAGAGACCCAGTACTTC.

The V gene is TRBV9, the J gene TRBJ1-1; the D is unclear. CDR3 length: 16 amino acids. V lost 0 bases and J lost 0, with 12 bases in between. Per the germline V gene, CDR1 is SGDLS and CDR2 is YYNGEE. DNA for the CDR3: TGTGCCAGCAGCGTAGGCGCCCGCTTGGTGAACACTGAAGCTTTCTTT. Encoded protein: CASSVGARLVNTEAFF.

The J gene is TRBJ1-4, the V gene TRBV7-2, with 7 positions matching TRBD1. Germline trimming cut 2 bases from V and 4 bases from J; bases unmatched to any gene: 1. This CDR3 has 14 residues. Germline CDR1 reads SGHTA; CDR2 reads FQGNSA. CDR3 loop: CASSLNRGNEKLFF. The DNA of the CDR3 is TGTGCCAGCAGCTTAAACAGGGGTAATGAAAAACTGTTTTTT.